This paragraph covers one T cell receptor (beta chain) sequence. The CDR3 is made up of 15 amino acids. V was pared by 2 bases and J by 5 bases, with 6 bases of the junction left unmatched. In germline, CDR1 is SGHTA, CDR2 FQGNSA. It was into CD45RA+ naive and CD45RA-negative memory subsets that the CD4+ cells were split. This entry is derived from a study of shared clonotypes between healthy human individuals. Here immunoSEQ multiplex PCR was the method, and the copy in TCRdb shows in-frame clones only, minus some. This sample has about 2.5 million clones; around 92% occur once, and the top ten carry 0.37%.

This clonotype originated in a man between 18 and 29 years old in good health. Some clones in this sample may be carry-over from other donors' samples. Input material: naive CD4+ T cells from PBMCs. Subset reported: CD45RA+ positively selected. J is TRBJ2-5 and V is TRBV7-2; TRBD2 aligns across 9 bases. The CDR3: CASSLFVSGSETQYF. CDR3 sequence (DNA): TGTGCCAGCAGCTTATTTGTTAGCGGGAGCGAGACCCAGTACTTC.